Below are 14 T cell receptor beta chains sequenced from a single sample in a study of graft-versus-host responses after intestinal transplantation. These receptors' antigens are unknown. Assay: immunoSEQ multiplex PCR; the TCRdb copy retains only in-frame clones and omits some. Of around 69,000 clones listed, 85% to 90% are singletons. The sample here was unstimulated CD8+ T cells sorted from spleen or lymph node cells, taken before transplant. The origin of the receptors is a human donor who was the organ donor for an intestinal transplant.

This rearrangement joins TRBV6-4 to TRBJ2-3; TRBD2 agrees at 7 bases. V lost 3 bases to trimming and J lost 4 bases; unmatched junction nucleotides: 7. Germline V CDR1 and CDR2: MRHNA, SNTAGT. The CDR3 length is 15 residues. CDR3 amino acids: CASSERAGRADTQYF. The CDR3 bases are TGTGCCAGCAGTGAAAGAGCGGGGAGGGCAGATACGCAGTATTTT.

The chain carries TRBV27 and TRBJ2-3; tentative D call: TRBD2 (6 bases). The CDR3 is made up of 15 amino acids. Trimming shortened V by 3 bases and J by 2 bases, and 12 bases separated the two germline ends. Germline V gives CDR1 MNHEY, CDR2 SMNVEV (reference sequence). The DNA for the CDR3 is TGTGCCAGCAGTTTGGGGGGACCATTCACAGATACGCAGTATTTT. It codes for CASSLGGPFTDTQYF.

The CDR3 protein is CASSSGQYNSPLHF. As DNA, the CDR3 is TGTGCCAGCAGCTCGGGACAGTATAATTCACCCCTCCACTTT. The chain uses TRBV7-2 and TRBJ1-6; 7 nucleotides align to TRBD1. The CDR3 extends over 14 amino acids. V lost 4 bases, J lost 4 bases, and 1 base stayed unmatched. CDR1 is SGHTA and CDR2 is FQGNSA in the germline V gene.

This chain links TRBV21-1 with TRBJ1-2. TRBV21-1 is recorded as a pseudogene. This CDR3 is 19 amino acids long. The CDR3 nucleotides are TGTGCCAGCAGCAAAGATGTCGTCGGGAACCCTGGGAAGGGCTATGGCTACACCTTC. Its translation is CASSKDVVGNPGKGYGYTF.

The chain is built from TRBV7-9 and TRBJ1-6; possibly TRBD1 for D (6 bases). CDR1 SEHNR and CDR2 FQNEAQ come from the germline V gene (reference sequence). V was cut by 5 bases and J by 9 bases, with 20 bases left in between. The length of the CDR3 is 16 residues. The CDR3 nucleotides read TGTGCCAGCAGCCACACAGGGTTTGGGAATGGTTCACCCCTCCACTTT. This codes for CASSHTGFGNGSPLHF. The full variable domain, in which reference TRBV7-9 and TRBJ1-6 provide the parts outside the CDR3, is DTGVSQNPRHKITKRGQNVTFRCDPISEHNRLYWYRQTLGQGPEFLTYFQNEAQLEKSRLLSDRFSAERPKGSFSTLEIQRTEQGDSAMYLCASSHTGFGNGSPLHFGNGTRLTVT.

In DNA form, the CDR3 reads TGTGCCAGCAGCTTAGTCGACATAGGACTAGCGGGGGGGCAATACGACAATGAGCAGTTCTTC. Its translation: CASSLVDIGLAGGQYDNEQFF. V usage is TRBV13 and J usage is TRBJ2-1; 15 bases are shared with TRBD2. The CDR3 length is 21 residues. CDR1 is PRHDT, CDR2 FYEKMQ, per germline (reference sequence). After removal of 1 base from V and 5 bases from J, the junction contained 15 bases not matched to a gene.

This clone appeared a single time. The chain has TRBV9 and TRBJ1-4, with D perhaps matching TRBD1 (5 bases). The CDR3 runs to 14 residues. Germline loops: CDR1 SGDLS, CDR2 YYNGEE. Trimming took off 4 bases at V and 7 bases at J, with 14 bases between the two ends. The CDR3 DNA is TGTGCCAGCAGCTCCACTTGGGGGGGTGAAAAACTGTTTTTT. Protein sequence: CASSSTWGGEKLFF. Full variable domain (missing parts from reference TRBV9 and TRBJ1-4): DSGVTQTPKHLITATGQRVTLRCSPRSGDLSVYWYQQSLDQGLQFLIQYYNGEERAKGNILERFSAQQFPDLHSELNLSSLELGDSALYFCASSSTWGGEKLFFGSGTQLSVL.

This clone was picked up one time. The genes are TRBV7-2 and TRBJ2-7; D is perhaps TRBD1 (5 bases). The germline gives CDR1 SGHTA, CDR2 FQGNSA. The V end lost 4 bases, the J end lost 6 bases, and 10 bases lay between the germline ends. The CDR3 length is 12 residues. This CDR3 is CASSWIRGEQYV. For the CDR3, the DNA is TGTGCCAGCAGCTGGATAAGGGGCGAGCAGTACGTC.

This chain uses TRBV6-1 with TRBJ2-7, with D possibly matching TRBD1 (5 bases). Germline CDR1 MNHNS, CDR2 SASEGT. The CDR3 length is 15 residues. V lost 4 bases and J lost 5, with 18 bases in between. The CDR3 is CASSGLLLGRDEQYV. The CDR3 DNA reads TGTGCCAGCAGTGGGCTTTTGTTGGGGCGAGACGAGCAGTACGTC.

The chain links TRBV5-1 to TRBJ2-1; D is unclear. V was clipped by 1 base and J by 4 bases, with 6 bases between them. CDR1 is SGHRS, CDR2 YFSETQ, per germline. The CDR3 has 13 residues. The CDR3 loop is CASSLIQYNEQFF. DNA for the CDR3: TGCGCCAGCAGCTTGATACAGTACAATGAGCAGTTCTTC.

This chain connects TRBV2 to TRBJ2-1; 7 bases match TRBD2. The CDR3 runs 12 residues. V dropped 8 bases and J dropped 8; count of bases not matched to a gene: 6. CDR1 is SNHLY, CDR2 FYNNEI, per germline. DNA for the CDR3: TGTGCCAGCGGGGAGGGTAGGGATGAGCAGTTCTTC. Its translation is CASGEGRDEQFF.

A note on this clone: At one end, the junction sequence differs from germline, possibly due to a read error. The V call is TRBV2, the J call TRBJ1-1; 9 bases are shared with TRBD1. The CDR3 contains 15 residues. Germline assignment: CDR1 SNHLY and CDR2 FYNNEI. This CDR3 is CASSGGTGSEKAEVF. The CDR3 coding sequence is TGTGCCAGCAGTGGCGGGACAGGGAGCGAGAAGGCCGAGGTTTTT.

The chain uses TRBV9 and TRBJ2-2; a possible D gene is TRBD2 (6 bases). The CDR3 sequence is 17 residues long. CDR1 and CDR2 from the germline V gene are SGDLS and YYNGEE. Trimming cost V 0 bases and J 1 base, with 13 bases left between them. CDR3 coding DNA: TGTGCCAGCAGCGTAGTCGGGGGAGGCGAGAACACCGGGGAGCTGTTTTTT. Protein sequence: CASSVVGGGENTGELFF.

Details on this clone: This sample includes further DNA sequences coding for the same CDR3. This sequence joins TRBV28 and TRBJ2-7, with 7 bases fitting TRBD1. V was clipped by 3 bases and J by 7 bases; unmatched bases: 6. The CDR3 covers 13 residues. CDR1 and CDR2 from the germline V gene are MDHEN and SYDVKM. This chain's CDR3 is CASSFRQGGEQYV. DNA of the CDR3: TGTGCCAGCAGTTTCCGACAGGGCGGGGAGCAGTACGTC.